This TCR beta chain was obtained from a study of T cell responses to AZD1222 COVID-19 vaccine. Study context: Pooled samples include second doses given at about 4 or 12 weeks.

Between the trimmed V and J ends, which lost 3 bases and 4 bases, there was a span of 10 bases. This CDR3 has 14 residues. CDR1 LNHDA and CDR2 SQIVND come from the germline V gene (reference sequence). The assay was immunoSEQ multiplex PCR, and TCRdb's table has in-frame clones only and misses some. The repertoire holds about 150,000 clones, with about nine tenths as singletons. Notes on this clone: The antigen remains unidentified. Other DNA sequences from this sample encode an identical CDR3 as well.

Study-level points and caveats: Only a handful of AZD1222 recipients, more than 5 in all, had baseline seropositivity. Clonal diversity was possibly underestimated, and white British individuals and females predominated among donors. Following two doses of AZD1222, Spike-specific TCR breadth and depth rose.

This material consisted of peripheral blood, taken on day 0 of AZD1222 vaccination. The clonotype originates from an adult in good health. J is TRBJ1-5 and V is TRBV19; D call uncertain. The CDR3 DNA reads TGTGCCAGTAGTATGAGGGCCTCGAATCAGCCCCAGCATTTT. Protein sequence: CASSMRASNQPQHF.